Below, 2 T cell receptor beta chains from the same sample are listed, as sequenced in a study of OX40 agonist ivuxolimab in advanced cancers. Repertoires were generated with immunoSEQ multiplex PCR, while TCRdb's copy carries only in-frame clones and drops some. The sample carries roughly 36,000 clones, roughly 84% recorded once. The sample here was CD4+ or CD8+ T cells sorted from blood, taken in a trial of the OX40 agonist ivuxolimab. The origin of the receptors is an adult with an advanced solid tumor such as melanoma, head and neck, liver or kidney cancer.

For the CDR3, the DNA is TGTGCCAGCAGCTTAATTTTGGGGGAGCAGTTCTTC. Encoded protein: CASSLILGEQFF. V usage is TRBV7-3 and J usage is TRBJ2-1, with no clear D. This CDR3 has 12 residues. V shed 1 base and J shed 10 bases, with 8 bases lying between them. Germline V gene lookup returns CDR1 SGHTA and CDR2 FQGTGA.

The chain recombines TRBV28 with TRBJ1-5, with 10 bases aligning to TRBD1. The V and J ends lost 6 bases and 3 bases, in that order; junction bases with no gene match: 8. Germline V gives CDR1 MDHEN, CDR2 SYDVKM. This CDR3 is built from 16 residues. Written as DNA, the CDR3 is TGTGCCAGCAGCCCTAGACAGGGGGCGAACAATCAGCCCCAGCATTTT. Translated, it gives CASSPRQGANNQPQHF.